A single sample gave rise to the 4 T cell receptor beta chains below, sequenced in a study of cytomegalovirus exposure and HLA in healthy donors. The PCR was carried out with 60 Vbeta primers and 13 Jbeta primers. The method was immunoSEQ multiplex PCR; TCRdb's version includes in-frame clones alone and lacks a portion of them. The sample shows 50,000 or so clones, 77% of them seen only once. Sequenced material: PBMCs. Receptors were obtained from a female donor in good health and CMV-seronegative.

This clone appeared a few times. This CDR3 reads CAWSVMGQGREKLFF. DNA for the CDR3: TGTGCCTGGAGCGTGATGGGACAGGGGAGGGAAAAACTGTTTTTT. This chain links TRBV30 with TRBJ1-4, with 10 positions matching TRBD1. The CDR3 sequence is 15 residues long. Trimming removed 3 bases from V and 8 bases from J; junction bases left unmatched: 9. Germline V lookup: CDR1 GTSNPN, CDR2 SVGIG (reference sequence). The variable domain in full, completed from reference TRBV30 and TRBJ1-4, reads SQTIHQWPATLVQPVGSPLSLECTVEGTSNPNLYWYRQAAGRGLQLLFYSVGIGQISSEVPQNLSASRPQDRQFILSSKKLLLSDSGFYLCAWSVMGQGREKLFFGSGTQLSVL.

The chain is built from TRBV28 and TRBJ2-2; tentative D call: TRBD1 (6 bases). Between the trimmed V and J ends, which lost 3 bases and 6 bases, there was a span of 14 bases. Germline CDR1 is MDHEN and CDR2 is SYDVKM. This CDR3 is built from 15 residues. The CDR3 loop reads CASSLGGGAAGELFF. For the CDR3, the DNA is TGTGCCAGCAGTTTGGGTGGGGGCGCGGCCGGGGAGCTGTTTTTT.

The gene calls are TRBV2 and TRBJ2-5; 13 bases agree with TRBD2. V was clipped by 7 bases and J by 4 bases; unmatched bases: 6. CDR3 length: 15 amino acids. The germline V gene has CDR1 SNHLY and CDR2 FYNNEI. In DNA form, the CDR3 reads TGTGCCAGCACCCAACTAGCGGGGGGGATAGAGACCCAGTACTTC. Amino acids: CASTQLAGGIETQYF.

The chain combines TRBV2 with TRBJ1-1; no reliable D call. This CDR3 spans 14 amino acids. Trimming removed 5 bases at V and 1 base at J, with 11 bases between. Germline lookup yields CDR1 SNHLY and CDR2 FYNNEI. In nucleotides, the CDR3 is TGTGCCAGCAGTCCCACGACACAGAACACTGAAGCTTTCTTT. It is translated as CASSPTTQNTEAFF.